This entry features one TCR beta chain sequence. A much larger clone lies a single base off, so this may be a read error. None of the included patients had other autoimmune diseases, uncontrolled infections, pregnancy or lactation, as these led to exclusion. Clinicians diagnosed using symptoms, serum thyroxine, TRAb, thyroid ultrasound and orbital computed tomography. Germline loops: CDR1 LNHDA, CDR2 SQIVND (reference sequence). The CDR3 covers 13 residues. The sample originates from a study of Graves' ophthalmopathy and Graves' hyperthyroidism. From RNA, the CDR3 regions of TCR beta chains were amplified and sequenced. An initial RT-PCR round employing HTBI primers preceded a second-round multiplex PCR. TCRdb reprocessed the multiplex PCR reads via MiXCR and lists one record per CDR3 protein. The data show 650,000 to 800,000 distinct CDR3 sequences, over 40% seen once.

The receptor comes from an adult man with Graves' ophthalmopathy. The source material was peripheral blood. The genes are TRBV19 and TRBJ2-1; the D is unclear. CDR3 DNA sequence: TGTGCCAGTAGTATAGGTACGAACAATGAGCAGCTCTTC. Translating gives CASSIGTNNEQLF.